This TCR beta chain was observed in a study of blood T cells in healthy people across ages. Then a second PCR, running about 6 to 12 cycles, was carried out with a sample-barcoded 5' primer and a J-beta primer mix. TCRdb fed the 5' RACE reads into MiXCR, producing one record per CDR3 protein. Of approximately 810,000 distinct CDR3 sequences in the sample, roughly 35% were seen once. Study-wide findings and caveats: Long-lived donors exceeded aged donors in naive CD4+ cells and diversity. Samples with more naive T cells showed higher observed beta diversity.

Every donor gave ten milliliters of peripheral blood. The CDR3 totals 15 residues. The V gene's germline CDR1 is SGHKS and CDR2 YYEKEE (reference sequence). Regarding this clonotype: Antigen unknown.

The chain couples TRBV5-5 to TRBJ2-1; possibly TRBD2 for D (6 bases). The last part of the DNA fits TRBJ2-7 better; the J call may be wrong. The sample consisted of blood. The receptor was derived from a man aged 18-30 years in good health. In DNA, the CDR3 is TGTGCCAGCAGCTTGGGCGGGGAAACCTACAATGAGCAGTACTTC. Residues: CASSLGGETYNEQYF.